This T cell receptor beta chain was captured by sequencing in a study of blood T cell repertoires in COVID-19. V was clipped by 6 bases and J by 6 bases; unmatched bases: 10. This CDR3 has 14 amino acids. Germline V CDR1 and CDR2: LNHDA, SQIVND (reference sequence). Assignment of participants to cohorts was predicated upon participant-reported clinical history. Recovery meant two consecutive negative NP/OP PCR tests, professional clearance, or resolved symptoms. Original handling: How many nucleated cells were present was estimated from reference gene primer amplification. TCRdb's copy holds only in-frame clones and misses some; the assay was immunoSEQ multiplex PCR. V and J calls and clone size come straight from that table; D and trimming were deduced from the DNA. The top ten clones hold about 2.2% of a sample with about 250,000 clones, more than 80% of them seen once.

The sequence was collected from a woman under 30 who had recovered from COVID-19. The sequenced sample was PBMCs or T cells enriched from blood (not recorded which). This chain links TRBV19 with TRBJ1-1; 7 bases fit TRBD1. CDR3 DNA sequence: TGTGCCAGTAGCGTAGGACAGGCTGGCTCTGAAGCTTTCTTT. Protein product: CASSVGQAGSEAFF.